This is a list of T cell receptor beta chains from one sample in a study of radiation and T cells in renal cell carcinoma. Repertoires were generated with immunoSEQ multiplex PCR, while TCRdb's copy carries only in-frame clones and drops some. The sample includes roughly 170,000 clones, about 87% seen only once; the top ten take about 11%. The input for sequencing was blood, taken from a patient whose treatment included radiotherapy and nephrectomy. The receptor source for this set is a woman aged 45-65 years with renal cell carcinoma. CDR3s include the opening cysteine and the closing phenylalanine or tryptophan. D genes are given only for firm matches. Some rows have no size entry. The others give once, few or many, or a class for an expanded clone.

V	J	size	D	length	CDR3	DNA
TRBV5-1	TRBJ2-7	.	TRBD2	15	CASSYGASGTYEQYF	TGCGCCAGCAGCTATGGGGCTAGCGGGACCTACGAGCAGTACTTC
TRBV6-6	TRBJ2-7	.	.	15	CASSYGQANTYEQYF	TGTGCCAGCAGTTACGGGCAGGCGAACACCTACGAGCAGTACTTC
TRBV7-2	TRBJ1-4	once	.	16	CASSLVPVATNEKLFF	TGTGCCAGCAGCTTAGTCCCAGTAGCAACTAATGAAAAACTGTTTTTT
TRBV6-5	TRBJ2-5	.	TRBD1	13	CASSYGTGSTQYF	TGTGCCAGCAGTTACGGGACAGGCTCAACCCAGTACTTC
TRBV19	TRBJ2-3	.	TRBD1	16	CASNTPDRGGTDTQYF	TGTGCCAGCAATACCCCGGACAGGGGAGGCACAGATACGCAGTATTTT
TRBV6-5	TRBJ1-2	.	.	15	CASSYSGRGGYGYTF	TGTGCCAGCAGTTACTCGGGGAGAGGAGGTTATGGCTACACCTTC
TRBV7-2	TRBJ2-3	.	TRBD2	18	CASSPGLAGGRTTDTQYF	TGTGCCAGCAGCCCGGGACTAGCGGGGGGCCGGACCACAGATACGCAGTATTTT
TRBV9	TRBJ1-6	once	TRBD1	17	CASSVEDRGPYNSPLHF	TGTGCCAGCAGCGTAGAGGACAGGGGCCCATATAATTCACCCCTCCACTTT
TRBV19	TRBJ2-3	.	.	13	CASSIVQADTQYF	TGTGCCAGTAGTATAGTTCAGGCAGATACGCAGTATTTT
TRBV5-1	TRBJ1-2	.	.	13	CASTLGDGYGYTF	TGCGCCAGCACCCTAGGGGACGGGTATGGCTACACCTTC
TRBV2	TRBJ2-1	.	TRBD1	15	CASSATGTGDNEQFF	TGTGCCAGCAGTGCCACCGGGACAGGGGACAATGAGCAGTTCTTC
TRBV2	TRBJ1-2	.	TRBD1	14	CASSEHRGTYGYTF	TGTGCCAGCAGTGAGCACAGGGGAACCTATGGCTACACCTTC
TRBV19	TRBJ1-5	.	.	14	CASSIHRASQPQHF	TGTGCCAGTAGTATTCACAGAGCGAGTCAGCCCCAGCATTTT
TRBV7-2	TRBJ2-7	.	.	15	CASSLVVSPVDEQYF	TGTGCCAGCAGCTTAGTTGTTTCACCGGTGGACGAGCAGTACTTC
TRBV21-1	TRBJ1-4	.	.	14	CASRPDGLREKLFF	TGTGCCAGCAGACCCGACGGATTAAGGGAAAAACTGTTTTTT
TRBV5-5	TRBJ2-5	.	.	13	CASSFTGQETQYF	TGTGCCAGCAGCTTTACAGGACAAGAGACCCAGTACTTC
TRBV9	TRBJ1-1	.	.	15	CASSFDISRNTEAFF	TGTGCCAGCAGCTTTGACATATCCCGGAACACTGAAGCTTTCTTT
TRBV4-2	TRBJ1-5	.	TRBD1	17	CASSRTGVSVEGGPQHF	TGTGCCAGCAGTCGGACAGGGGTTAGTGTAGAAGGTGGGCCCCAGCATTTT
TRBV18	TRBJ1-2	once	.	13	CASSPGAGDGYTF	TGTGCCAGCTCACCAGGGGCTGGGGATGGCTACACCTTC
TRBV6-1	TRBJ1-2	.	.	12	CASSGQLYGYTF	TGTGCCAGCAGTGGGCAGCTCTATGGCTACACCTTC
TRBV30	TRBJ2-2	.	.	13	CACPKGVGGELFF	TGTGCCTGTCCAAAGGGAGTTGGCGGGGAGCTGTTTTTT
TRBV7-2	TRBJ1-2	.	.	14	CASSLGTKLPGYTF	TGTGCCAGCAGCTTAGGGACGAAACTCCCTGGCTACACCTTC
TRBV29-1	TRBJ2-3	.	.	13	CSVGASSTDTQYF	TGCAGCGTGGGAGCTTCCAGCACAGATACGCAGTATTTT
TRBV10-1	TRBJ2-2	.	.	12	CASSEGTGELFF	TGCGCCAGCAGTGAGGGCACCGGGGAGCTGTTTTTT
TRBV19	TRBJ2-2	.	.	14	CASSIGGWPGELFF	TGTGCCAGTAGTATAGGAGGGTGGCCCGGGGAGCTGTTTTTT
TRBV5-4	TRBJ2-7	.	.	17	CASSLGPREGVPHEQYF	TGTGCCAGCAGCTTGGGACCCAGGGAGGGGGTCCCCCACGAGCAGTACTTC
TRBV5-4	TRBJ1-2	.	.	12	CASSSDSYGYTF	TGTGCCAGCAGCTCCGACAGTTATGGCTACACCTTC